This T cell receptor (beta chain) stems from a study of T cell responses to AZD1222 COVID-19 vaccine. Whole-study findings and limits: Clonal diversity may have been underestimated in mostly white British donors. The number of AZD1222 recipients seropositive at baseline was only six. Reportedly, nearly half the spike-specific TCRs target unmutated variant regions.

The assay was immunoSEQ multiplex PCR, and TCRdb's table has in-frame clones only and misses some. The data hold tens of thousands of clones, with 70% to 90% observed a single time. Comments on this clone: No antigen is known for it.

This CDR3 region has 16 residues. Germline V lookup: CDR1 LGHDT, CDR2 YNNKEL (reference sequence). Trimming took off 5 bases at V and 3 bases at J, with 14 bases between the two ends. The clonotype originates from an adult in good health. The gene calls are TRBV3-1 (or the pseudogene TRBV3-2) and TRBJ1-6, with D perhaps matching TRBD1 (5 bases). Here the sequenced sample was peripheral blood, taken on day 0 of AZD1222 vaccination. CDR3 region: CASSTGRDFYNSPLHF. CDR3 in DNA: TGTGCCAGCAGCACGGGGAGGGACTTCTATAATTCACCCCTCCACTTT.